This entry lists 26 T cell receptor beta chains sequenced from one sample in a study of glioma-infiltrating T cells. Amplification of TCR alpha and beta CDR3 regions from RNA used iRepertoire nested multiplex PCR. TCRdb processed the multiplex PCR reads anew with MiXCR; each CDR3 protein has one entry. This table has fewer than 500,000 distinct CDR3 sequences, about 40% appearing once. The sample taken for sequencing was glioma tissue, nonneoplastic brain tissue, or PBMCs (not recorded which). The origin of the receptors is a human donor with low-grade glioma or glioblastoma, undergoing nonglioma brain surgery, or in good health (not recorded which).

This clonotype has just one count. A much larger clone sits a single nucleotide away, making a read error possible. This chain uses TRBV6-2 or TRBV6-3 with TRBJ2-2, with 8 bases fitting TRBD2. The ends lost 5 bases at V and 4 bases at J; junction bases unmatched: 12. Per germline, CDR1 MNHEY and CDR2 SVGEGT. The CDR3 runs 17 residues. CDR3 sequence: CASSRDTSGTSTGELFF. CDR3 sequence (DNA): TGTGCCAGCAGTCGAGATACTAGCGGCACGAGCACCGGGGAGCTGTTTTTT.

The CDR3 loop is CASSFIRDRQYF. In DNA, the CDR3 is TGTGCCAGCAGTTTTATCCGGGATCGGCAGTACTTC. The genes are TRBV28 and TRBJ2-7; perhaps TRBD2 as D (5 bases). Trimming cost V 3 bases and J 9 bases, with 12 bases left between them. CDR3 length equals 12 residues. CDR1 is MDHEN and CDR2 is SYDVKM in the germline V gene.

This clonotype was counted only a few times. V gene TRBV6-2 or TRBV6-3 combines with J gene TRBJ2-6; TRBD2 agrees at 12 bases. J lost 2 bases, V lost 6 bases, and 11 bases had no gene match. CDR3 length: 19 amino acids. The V gene's germline CDR1 is MNHEY and CDR2 SVGEGT. DNA for the CDR3: TGTGCCAGCAGGCATCCTCCGGGACTAGCGGGTGCTGGGGCCAACGTCCTGACTTTC. Amino acid sequence: CASRHPPGLAGAGANVLTF.

The chain uses TRBV20-1 and TRBJ2-1; D is undetermined. Germline V gene lookup returns CDR1 DFQATT and CDR2 SNEGSKA (reference sequence). Trimming cost V 2 bases and J 5 bases, with 10 bases left between them. This CDR3 comprises 13 residues. CDR3: CSARNGHHNEQFF. The CDR3 DNA sequence: TGCAGTGCTAGAAATGGGCACCACAATGAGCAGTTCTTC.

This sequence joins TRBV28 and TRBJ2-7; D might be TRBD2 (6 bases). The CDR3 consists of 16 residues. Germline lookup yields CDR1 MDHEN and CDR2 SYDVKM. The V and J ends lost 0 bases and 3 bases respectively, with 15 bases between them. In DNA, the CDR3 is TGTGCCAGCAGTTTATGGGGTAGCGGAACAAACTACGAGCAGTACTTC. Protein: CASSLWGSGTNYEQYF.

The V call is TRBV29-1, the J call TRBJ1-1; D gene uncertain. Per germline, CDR1 SQVTM and CDR2 ANQGSEA. The CDR3 spans 13 residues. Trimming left V 4 bases short and J 1 base short, with 10 bases between. CDR3 in amino acids: CSVAGLWNTEAFF. The CDR3, as DNA: TGCAGCGTTGCGGGGTTATGGAACACTGAAGCTTTCTTT.

The chain recombines TRBV7-2 with TRBJ2-7; either TRBD1 or TRBD2 may supply D (6 bases each). V lost 2 bases and J 4 bases, leaving 12 bases between the germline ends. Germline V gene data show CDR1 as SGHTA and CDR2 as FQGNSA. This CDR3 contains 14 residues. Here the CDR3 reads CASSLYGGTYEQYF. CDR3 sequence (DNA): TGTGCCAGCAGCTTATACGGGGGCACATACGAGCAGTACTTC.

About this clonotype: One base away lies a much larger clone, so this may be a sequencing read error. V gene TRBV20-1 combines with J gene TRBJ1-2, with TRBD1 matching 7 bases. CDR3 length: 12 residues. From germline, CDR1 is DFQATT and CDR2 SNEGSKA (reference sequence). This CDR3 reads CSAGQVNYGYAF. In nucleotides, the CDR3 is TGCAGTGCCGGACAGGTGAACTATGGCTACGCCTTC.

This clonotype occurred a few times. The rearrangement uses TRBV5-1 and TRBJ1-3; D might be TRBD1 (5 bases). The CDR3 contains 18 residues. CDR1 is SGHRS, CDR2 YFSETQ, per germline. V was trimmed by 0 bases and J by 0 bases, leaving 16 bases between them. Written as DNA, the CDR3 is TGCGCCAGCAGCTTGGAGGGGAACGAGCCGCGCTCTGGAAACACCATATATTTT. Its translation: CASSLEGNEPRSGNTIYF.

V and J are TRBV15 and TRBJ1-2, with 8 bases fitting TRBD1. Per the germline V gene, CDR1 is LNHNV and CDR2 is YYDKDF (reference sequence). Unmatched junction bases numbered 6, after V lost 3 bases and J lost 0 bases. This CDR3 contains 16 residues. The CDR3 loop reads CATSSRGQGANYGYTF. DNA of the CDR3: TGTGCCACCAGCAGCCGCGGACAGGGAGCTAACTATGGCTACACCTTC.

There are many counts of this clonotype. V and J are TRBV6-2 or TRBV6-3 and TRBJ2-2; D gene ambiguous. The germline V gene has CDR1 MNHEY and CDR2 SVGEGT. V was shortened by 0 bases and J by 4 bases, with 6 bases between the two germline ends. This CDR3 contains 14 residues. For the CDR3, the DNA is TGTGCCAGCAGTTACTCACTACTCACCGGGGAGCTGTTTTTT. This encodes CASSYSLLTGELFF.

V gene TRBV11-1 combines with J gene TRBJ1-2; no clear D gene. Germline-derived CDR1 and CDR2 are SGHAT and FQDESV (reference sequence). V was cut by 5 bases and J by 6 bases, with 13 bases left in between. There are 13 residues in the CDR3. CDR3 protein: CASSPAAGDGYTF. The CDR3 DNA reads as TGTGCCAGCAGCCCCGCCGCCGGGGATGGCTACACCTTC. Filled out from reference TRBV11-1 and TRBJ1-2, the complete variable domain reads EAEVAQSPRYKITEKSQAVAFWCDPISGHATLYWYRQILGQGPELLVQFQDESVVDDSQLPKDRFSAERLKGVDSTLKIQPAELGDSAMYLCASSPAAGDGYTFGSGTRLTVV.

This clonotype was seen a single time. The V and J genes are TRBV12-3 or TRBV12-4 and TRBJ1-1; TRBD1 agrees at 7 bases. The CDR3 runs 14 residues. J lost 4 bases, V lost 3 bases, and 5 bases had no gene match. The CDR3 is CASSFTGDGTEAFF. DNA for the CDR3: TGTGCCAGCAGTTTCACAGGGGACGGCACTGAAGCTTTCTTT.

Note on this clonotype: A much larger clone sits a single nucleotide away, making a read error possible. The chain uses TRBV27 and TRBJ2-1; D is perhaps TRBD2 (5 bases). From germline, CDR1 is MNHEY and CDR2 SMNVEV (reference sequence). The CDR3 is made up of 14 amino acids. Written as DNA, the CDR3 is TGTGCCCGCAGTCCGACGGGAAGTTACAATGAGCAGTTCTTC. This encodes CARSPTGSYNEQFF.

This rearrangement joins TRBV5-1 to TRBJ2-5, with 11 bases fitting TRBD1. The CDR3 has 14 amino acids. CDR1 SGHRS and CDR2 YFSETQ come from the germline V gene. J gave up 5 bases and V 7 bases, and 7 bases lay outside the gene matches. The CDR3 bases are TGCGCCAGCCGATCTGGACAGGGGGCGGAGACCCAGTACTTC. This codes for CASRSGQGAETQYF.

This clonotype has only a few counts. This chain connects TRBV20-1 to TRBJ1-2; the D gene is possibly TRBD1 (5 bases). The CDR3 runs to 13 residues. Germline V CDR1 and CDR2: DFQATT, SNEGSKA (reference sequence). The V gene lost 2 bases and the J gene lost 8 bases, with 15 bases spanning the gap. CDR3 nucleotides: TGCAGTGCTAGACTTCCGGGACGGCAGGGCTACACCTTC. It specifies CSARLPGRQGYTF.

This clonotype came up a few times. The chain uses TRBV7-6 and TRBJ2-1, with 11 bases that match TRBD2. From germline, CDR1 is SGHVS and CDR2 FNYEAQ. The length of the CDR3 is 16 residues. The J segment lost 1 base and the V segment lost 5 bases, leaving 4 bases of the junction unmatched. Here the CDR3 reads CASSMRLAGSYNEQFF. CDR3 coding DNA: TGTGCCAGCAGCATGCGACTAGCGGGGTCCTACAATGAGCAGTTCTTC. Filled out from reference TRBV7-6 and TRBJ2-1, the complete variable domain reads GAGVSQSPRYKVTKRGQDVALRCDPISGHVSLYWYRQALGQGPEFLTYFNYEAQQDKSGLPNDRFSAERPEGSISTLTIQRTEQRDSAMYRCASSMRLAGSYNEQFFGPGTRLTVL.

The chain couples TRBV4-2 to TRBJ2-7; TRBD2 matches at 11 bases. The J segment lost 5 bases and the V segment lost 4 bases, leaving 4 bases of the junction unmatched. This CDR3 is 14 amino acids long. The germline gives CDR1 LGHNA, CDR2 YNFKEQ. The CDR3 region is CASSLSTSGDEQYF. CDR3 sequence (DNA): TGTGCCAGCAGCCTCTCGACTAGCGGGGACGAGCAGTACTTC.

In this sample, this clonotype turned up a few times. The chain combines TRBV28 with TRBJ1-4; D is unresolved. Trimming pared 7 bases from V and 4 bases from J, leaving 4 bases between. The germline gives CDR1 MDHEN, CDR2 SYDVKM. CDR3 length equals 11 residues. The CDR3: CASNLNEKLFF. The CDR3 coding sequence is TGTGCCAGCAATCTTAATGAAAAACTGTTTTTT.

The chain couples TRBV25-1 to TRBJ2-5; D gene uncertain. The germline V and J ends were trimmed by 2 bases and 1 base, with 14 bases remaining between them. The germline V gene encodes CDR1 MGHDK and CDR2 SYGVNS. This CDR3 is built from 16 residues. CDR3 sequence: CASSEPLTALQETQYF. As DNA, the CDR3 is TGTGCCAGCAGTGAACCTTTAACGGCTCTCCAAGAGACCCAGTACTTC.

This clonotype was counted only a few times. Because it lacks the conserved phenylalanine or tryptophan at the end, this CDR3 is likely a read error. The rearrangement joins TRBV20-1 to TRBJ1-6; D not certain. CDR1 and CDR2 from the germline V gene are DFQATT and SNEGSKA (reference sequence). Between the trimmed V and J ends, which lost 3 bases and 0 bases, there was a span of 9 bases. The CDR3 loop spans 15 amino acids. In DNA, the CDR3 is TGCAGTGCTAGTGTCGGGAGCTCCTATAATTCACCCCTCCACCTT. Its translation: CSASVGSSYNSPLHL.

This clonotype was recorded at least ten times. The gene calls are TRBV6-1 and TRBJ1-2, with no clear D. There are 15 residues in the CDR3. V lost 7 bases and J 5 bases, leaving 20 bases between the germline ends. Germline values: CDR1 MNHNS, CDR2 SASEGT. CDR3 protein: CASKLGERHGYGYTF. The CDR3 coding sequence is TGTGCCAGCAAATTGGGAGAGCGTCATGGGTATGGCTACACCTTC.

This clonotype has only a few counts. The chain links TRBV11-2 to TRBJ2-7; D gene unclear. The germline CDR1 and CDR2 sequences are SGHAT and FQNNGV. Trimming stripped 5 bases from V and 7 bases from J, with 18 bases between. The CDR3 loop spans 14 amino acids. DNA of the CDR3: TGTGCCAGCAGCGCGCGAGTACGGTCTATAGAGCAGTACTTC. It specifies CASSARVRSIEQYF.

This clonotype was picked up many times. V and J are TRBV20-1 and TRBJ1-1; D gene ambiguous. The V gene's germline CDR1 is DFQATT and CDR2 SNEGSKA (reference sequence). V was cut by 3 bases and J by 4 bases, with 12 bases left in between. The CDR3 has 13 amino acids. In DNA form, the CDR3 reads TGCAGTGCTAGGACTCCTACGGGCACTGAAGCTTTCTTT. This sequence encodes CSARTPTGTEAFF.

The chain uses TRBV11-2 and TRBJ2-1, with 14 bases identical to TRBD2. The CDR3 is 15 amino acids. The germline CDR1 and CDR2 sequences are SGHAT and FQNNGV. V lost 5 bases to trimming and J lost 9 bases; unmatched junction nucleotides: 6. Here the CDR3 DNA reads TGTGCCAGCAGCGAGACTAGCGGGGGGGGCGGTGAGCAGTTCTTC. It translates to CASSETSGGGGEQFF. Full variable domain (outside the CDR3, taken from reference TRBV11-2 and TRBJ2-1): EAGVAQSPRYKIIEKRQSVAFWCNPISGHATLYWYQQILGQGPKLLIQFQNNGVVDDSQLPKDRFSAERLKGVDSTLKIQPAKLEDSAVYLCASSETSGGGGEQFFGPGTRLTVL.

Concerning this clonotype itself: Its ends do not fully match the called genes, so a read error is possible. The chain links TRBV25-1 to TRBJ2-7, with 8 bases identical to TRBD2. Germline CDR1 MGHDK, CDR2 SYGVNS. The CDR3 has 15 amino acids. This CDR3 reads CASSDRAGGAYEQNF. CDR3 nucleotides: TGTGCCAGCAGTGATAGGGCGGGAGGTGCCTACGAGCAGAACTTC.